This T cell receptor beta chain was captured in a study of molecular identifiers for immune sequencing clone quantification. A single record per CDR3 protein comes from TCRdb applying MiXCR to the PCR reads. The sample lists 50,000 to 70,000 distinct CDR3 sequences; roughly 18% were seen once. Germline assignment: CDR1 SGHDT and CDR2 YYEEEE. The CDR3 has 15 residues. Trimming pared 1 base from V and 2 bases from J, leaving 13 bases between. Ten or more counts support this clonotype. The chain employs TRBV5-6 and TRBJ2-7; D is perhaps TRBD1 (6 bases). Material for sequencing was naive CD8+ T cells from blood, with Jurkat cell RNA spiked in. Subset indicated: FACS-sorted CD8+CD4-CCR7+CD45RA+ naive T cells. The sequence was obtained from a human donor in good health. Some libraries in this study had Jurkat cell RNA spiked in. The CDR3 DNA is TGTGCCAGCAGCTTGAGCGGCAGGGGTCCCTACGAGCAGTACTTC. Its protein is CASSLSGRGPYEQYF.